This record covers a single T cell receptor beta chain. What it binds is not known. This sample is part of a study of T cells in Graves' hyperthyroidism and ophthalmopathy. Patients with uncontrolled infections, other autoimmune diseases, pregnancy or lactation were excluded. PBMCs were sourced from about 10 ml fresh peripheral blood. General study findings and limits: Through a model of 13 V-J features, ophthalmopathy was separated from stable hyperthyroidism.

Amplification of TCR beta CDR3 regions was performed using RNA transcripts as template. HTBI primers drove first-round RT-PCR of the TCR CDR3. TCRdb called the multiplex PCR reads again in MiXCR, with one record for every CDR3 protein. This table has about 360,000 distinct CDR3 sequences, about 13% appearing once. Trimming pared 3 bases from V and 9 bases from J, leaving 9 bases between. In germline, CDR1 is KGHSH, CDR2 LQKENI. This CDR3 spans 12 amino acids. Source material: blood. The chain links TRBV18 to TRBJ2-1, with D possibly matching TRBD1 (5 bases). This TCR was sampled from a woman aged 18-30 years with Graves' hyperthyroidism. CDR3 sequence (DNA): TGTGCCAGCTCACCCCAGGGATTTGAGCAGTTCTTC. Amino acids: CASSPQGFEQFF.